These T cell receptor beta chains were read from a single sample in a study of T and B cells in COVID-19 patients. TCRdb redid the calling of the multiplex PCR reads with MiXCR, one entry per CDR3 protein. Of some 5,000 distinct CDR3 sequences listed, less than 25% are singletons. Sequencing used blood. The receptors derive from a human donor with active COVID-19. CDR3s include the opening cysteine and the closing phenylalanine or tryptophan. The D gene is left open where the match is weak. Expanded clones are given a class, and other clones once, few, many or no size at all.

J: TRBJ2-5; length: 15; D: .; size: .; V: TRBV20-1; CDR3: CSARDPSSQQETQYF; DNA: TGCAGTGCTAGAGATCCATCCAGTCAACAAGAGACCCAGTACTTC
J: TRBJ2-2; length: 15; D: .; size: .; V: TRBV5-1; CDR3: CASSLIAASRDHFLF; DNA: TGCGCCAGCAGCTTGATAGCAGCCAGCCGGGACCACTTTCTTTTT
J: TRBJ2-1; length: 15; D: TRBD1; size: medium-sized; V: TRBV7-9; CDR3: CASSSRDRVQNEQFF; DNA: TGTGCCAGCAGCTCCCGGGACAGGGTTCAGAATGAGCAGTTCTTC
J: TRBJ1-4; length: 15; D: TRBD1; size: medium-sized; V: TRBV5-4; CDR3: CASSAHYRGNEKLFF; DNA: TGTGCCAGCAGCGCCCACTACAGGGGTAATGAAAAACTGTTTTTT
J: TRBJ2-3; length: 15; D: .; size: medium-sized; V: TRBV5-6; CDR3: CASSLKGAGGDTQYF; DNA: TGTGCCAGCAGCTTGAAGGGGGCAGGGGGGGATACGCAGTATTTT
J: TRBJ1-1; length: 13; D: .; size: few; V: TRBV5-1; CDR3: CASSGAGSTEAFF; DNA: TGCGCCAGCAGCGGAGCCGGGAGCACTGAAGCTTTCTTT
J: TRBJ2-7; length: 15; D: TRBD1; size: few; V: TRBV11-2; CDR3: CASSKEPGQGYEQYF; DNA: TGTGCCAGCAGCAAGGAACCGGGACAGGGTTACGAGCAGTACTTC
J: TRBJ2-7; length: 15; D: TRBD1; size: many; V: TRBV13; CDR3: CASSLGQGASYEQYF; DNA: TGTGCCAGCAGCTTAGGACAGGGGGCCTCCTACGAGCAGTACTTC
J: TRBJ1-1; length: 11; D: .; size: .; V: TRBV10-3; CDR3: CAIRGNTEAFF; DNA: TGTGCCATCCGAGGCAACACTGAAGCTTTCTTT
J: TRBJ1-5; length: 17; D: TRBD1; size: .; V: TRBV20-1; CDR3: CSARTPGGAGINQPQHF; DNA: TGCAGTGCTAGGACACCAGGGGGCGCAGGAATCAATCAGCCCCAGCATTTT
J: TRBJ1-6; length: 15; D: .; size: medium-sized; V: TRBV27; CDR3: CASRKGYAYNSPLHF; DNA: TGTGCCAGCCGGAAAGGTTACGCCTATAATTCACCCCTCCACTTT
J: TRBJ1-1; length: 13; D: .; size: medium-sized; V: TRBV19; CDR3: CASSSRTVQEAFF; DNA: TGTGCCAGTAGTTCCCGGACAGTTCAGGAAGCTTTCTTT
J: TRBJ2-3; length: 13; D: TRBD1; size: .; V: TRBV29-1; CDR3: CSAGQGAGDTQYF; DNA: TGCAGCGCTGGACAGGGGGCCGGTGATACGCAGTATTTT
J: TRBJ2-2; length: 14; D: .; size: .; V: TRBV11-1; CDR3: CASSLRGVGGELFF; DNA: TGTGCCAGCAGCTTACGCGGGGTTGGCGGGGAGCTGTTTTTT
J: TRBJ2-7; length: 12; D: TRBD1; size: .; V: TRBV28; CDR3: CASTIGQGEQYF; DNA: TGTGCCAGCACTATCGGACAGGGCGAGCAGTACTTC
J: TRBJ2-7; length: 14; D: .; size: .; V: TRBV7-9; CDR3: CASRGGTATYEQYF; DNA: TGTGCCAGCAGAGGGGGAACGGCGACCTACGAGCAGTACTTC
J: TRBJ1-2; length: 16; D: TRBD1; size: once; V: TRBV20-1; CDR3: CSARGDRAKTNYGYTF; DNA: TGCAGTGCGAGAGGGGACAGGGCGAAGACTAACTATGGCTACACCTTC
J: TRBJ1-2; length: 15; D: .; size: .; V: TRBV6-2/TRBV6-3; CDR3: CASCLRNRLNYGYTF; DNA: TGTGCCAGCTGTCTGAGGAACCGCCTTAACTATGGCTACACCTTC
J: TRBJ2-7; length: 13; D: .; size: few; V: TRBV7-9; CDR3: CASSLAAPAEQYF; DNA: TGTGCCAGCAGCTTAGCGGCCCCAGCGGAGCAGTACTTC
J: TRBJ1-1; length: 14; D: .; size: once; V: TRBV11-2; CDR3: CASSFGGLAGRAFF; DNA: TGTGCCAGCAGCTTCGGGGGGCTGGCTGGGAGGGCTTTCTTT
J: TRBJ2-7; length: 17; D: .; size: medium-sized; V: TRBV7-6; CDR3: CASSRGPSGHPSYEQYF; DNA: TGTGCCAGCAGTAGGGGACCTTCAGGGCACCCCTCCTACGAGCAGTACTTC
J: TRBJ1-2; length: 17; D: .; size: medium-sized; V: TRBV19; CDR3: CASSIPLRSRGSYGYTF; DNA: TGTGCCAGTAGTATCCCTCTGAGGAGCAGGGGTAGCTATGGCTACACCTTC
J: TRBJ1-1; length: 14; D: .; size: medium-sized; V: TRBV6-5; CDR3: CASSSRGRVTEAFF; DNA: TGTGCCAGCAGTTCAAGGGGCCGGGTCACTGAAGCTTTCTTT
J: TRBJ1-6; length: 15; D: TRBD1; size: medium-sized; V: TRBV5-5; CDR3: CASSSPGQQVSPLHF; DNA: TGTGCCAGCAGCAGTCCGGGACAGCAAGTTTCACCCCTCCACTTT
J: TRBJ1-3; length: 17; D: .; size: many; V: TRBV6-1; CDR3: CASRFETTSSSGNTIYF; DNA: TGTGCCAGCAGATTCGAAACAACGTCGAGCTCTGGAAACACCATATATTTT
J: TRBJ1-5; length: 13; D: .; size: few; V: TRBV5-1; CDR3: CASSLGGDQPQHF; DNA: TGCGCCAGCAGCTTGGGTGGGGATCAGCCCCAGCATTTT
J: TRBJ1-2; length: 15; D: TRBD1; size: .; V: TRBV7-2; CDR3: CASSSGTGPNYGYTF; DNA: TGTGCCAGCAGCTCAGGGACAGGTCCAAACTATGGCTACACCTTC